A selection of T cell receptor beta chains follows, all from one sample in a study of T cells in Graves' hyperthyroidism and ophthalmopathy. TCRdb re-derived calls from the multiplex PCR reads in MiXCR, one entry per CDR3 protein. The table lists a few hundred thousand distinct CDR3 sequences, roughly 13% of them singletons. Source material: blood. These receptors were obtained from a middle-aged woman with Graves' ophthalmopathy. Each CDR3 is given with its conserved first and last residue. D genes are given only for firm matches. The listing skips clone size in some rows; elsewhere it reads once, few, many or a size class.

TGTGCCAGCAGCCAAGACCTGGGAAGGGAAAACGAGCAGTACTTC	CASSQDLGRENEQYF	many	TRBV3-1	TRBJ2-7	.
TGTGCCAGCAGCTTCGGTATTAGGTTTAGGGCTAGCGGGAGCAGCGAGACCCAGTACTTC	CASSFGIRFRASGSSETQYF	many	TRBV7-8	TRBJ2-5	TRBD2
TGTGCCACCAGCAGAGACGGCTACCAAGAGACCCAGTACTTC	CATSRDGYQETQYF	few	TRBV15	TRBJ2-5	.
TGTGCCAGCAGCGCCCTATTCCGACAGGGCGGCTCCTACAATGAGCAGTTCTTC	CASSALFRQGGSYNEQFF	.	TRBV7-9	TRBJ2-1	TRBD1
TGCAGCGTTTACCGGGACCAGAGAAAAAGGGGCAATGAGCAGTTCTTC	CSVYRDQRKRGNEQFF	.	TRBV29-1	TRBJ2-1	.
TGTGCCAGTAGTATTGAGGGACAGCGCAATCAGCCCCAGCATTTT	CASSIEGQRNQPQHF	few	TRBV19	TRBJ1-5	TRBD1
TGTGCCAGCAGTAAAAACGGACAGATGAACACTGAAGCTTTCTTT	CASSKNGQMNTEAFF	.	TRBV28	TRBJ1-1	.
TGTGCCAGCAGCTTTTGGGTCACCTCTACTGAAGCTTTCTTT	CASSFWVTSTEAFF	few	TRBV5-8	TRBJ1-1	.
TGCAGTGCTTGGGGGCGGGAGGGGACAGATACGCAGTATTTT	CSAWGREGTDTQYF	few	TRBV20-1	TRBJ2-3	TRBD2
TGCGCCAGCAGCTGGGGGCAGGGAAGCAATCAGCCCCAGCATTTT	CASSWGQGSNQPQHF	many	TRBV5-1	TRBJ1-5	.
TGTGCCAGCAGCTCACGACTAGCGGGAGGGTCGTACAATGAGCAGTTCTTC	CASSSRLAGGSYNEQFF	many	TRBV7-2	TRBJ2-1	TRBD2
TGTGCCAGCGATAGGGAGACCCAGTACTTC	CASDRETQYF	many	TRBV6-1	TRBJ2-5	.
TGTGCCAGTAGCCACTTGGACAGGGCTTCACCCCTCCACTTT	CASSHLDRASPLHF	many	TRBV19	TRBJ1-6	TRBD1
TGTGCCAGCAGCCCTCGGGCCTACTACGAGCAGTACTTC	CASSPRAYYEQYF	many	TRBV7-9	TRBJ2-7	.
TGTGCCAGCAGTTTTAGGGGGAACTACGAGCAGTACTTC	CASSFRGNYEQYF	many	TRBV28	TRBJ2-7	.
TGTGCCAGCAGTTTAACCCCGTCCACTTCCTACGAGCAGTACTTC	CASSLTPSTSYEQYF	few	TRBV12-3/TRBV12-4	TRBJ2-7	.
TGTGCCAGCAGCACCCACGGACAGGACAGGTACTTC	CASSTHGQDRYF	many	TRBV28	TRBJ2-5	TRBD1
TGTGCCTGGGGAGGAGCCGAGCAGTACTTC	CAWGGAEQYF	.	TRBV30	TRBJ2-7	.
TGCGCCAGCAGCCTTAGTATCAACACTGAAGCTTTCTTT	CASSLSINTEAFF	.	TRBV5-1	TRBJ1-1	.
TGTGCCAGCAGTTCTAAGGGACTAGCGATCCCCTCCTACGAGCAGTACTTC	CASSSKGLAIPSYEQYF	many	TRBV12-3/TRBV12-4	TRBJ2-7	TRBD2
TGTGCCATCAGTAACCAAAGGGACATCAAGCAGTTCTTC	CAISNQRDIKQFF	many	TRBV10-3	TRBJ2-1	.
TGTGCCAGCAGTAACCCAGGCAGGTCTTCTGGAAACACCATATATTTT	CASSNPGRSSGNTIYF	.	TRBV7-9	TRBJ1-3	.
TGTGCCAGCAGCTTCCAAGGGACGAGAAACTATGGCTACACCTTC	CASSFQGTRNYGYTF	many	TRBV13	TRBJ1-2	.
TGTGCCAGCAGTTTCGTTGGTGGGGCCAACGTCCTGACTTTC	CASSFVGGANVLTF	.	TRBV28	TRBJ2-6	.
TGTGCCAGCAGTTCAAAACTAGCGGGAGTTAACACCGGGGAGCTGTTTTTT	CASSSKLAGVNTGELFF	many	TRBV27	TRBJ2-2	TRBD2
TGCAGTGCTAGAAACCTGGCCACTAGCGGGGGGTACAATGAGCAGTTCTTC	CSARNLATSGGYNEQFF	few	TRBV20-1	TRBJ2-1	TRBD2
TGTGCCAGCAGCAAGGGGACAGGCTCCTACGAGCAGTACTTC	CASSKGTGSYEQYF	many	TRBV12-3/TRBV12-4	TRBJ2-7	TRBD1
TGTGCCAGCAGCCAAGGTGAGACCTTC	CASSQGETF	few	TRBV3-1	TRBJ1-2	.
TGTGCCAGCAGCCTCGGGACTAGCGGGCACAATGGGCAGTTCTTC	CASSLGTSGHNGQFF	.	TRBV5-8	TRBJ2-1	TRBD2
TGTGCCAGCTCACCCAACAGGGTTTTCGAAAAACTGTTTTTT	CASSPNRVFEKLFF	many	TRBV18	TRBJ1-4	.
TGCAGCGTTCGGCAGGGGTACGACAATGAGCAGTTCTTC	CSVRQGYDNEQFF	many	TRBV29-1	TRBJ2-1	.
TGTGCCAGCAGCTTACGGGACTCCCGAGGCGAGCAGTACTTC	CASSLRDSRGEQYF	.	TRBV13	TRBJ2-7	.
TGTGCCACCTACGGCACCATAGACAGTTACAATGAGCAGTTCTTC	CATYGTIDSYNEQFF	many	TRBV6-1	TRBJ2-1	.
TGCAGTGCTAGAGATCCACTAGCGGATAAGCAGTACTTC	CSARDPLADKQYF	many	TRBV20-1	TRBJ2-7	TRBD2
TGTGCCAGCAGTTACGCAGCGGGAGTGCGGGAGACCCAGTACTTC	CASSYAAGVRETQYF	.	TRBV6-6	TRBJ2-5	TRBD2
TGTGCCAGCAGTTACTCGGACAGGTCCAAAAACATTCAGTACTTC	CASSYSDRSKNIQYF	.	TRBV6-5	TRBJ2-4	TRBD1
TGCAGTGCTGGTCTTTGGAATGGAGGCTCTCGGACAGAAACTACACCGAACACCGGGGAGCTGTTTTTT	CSAGLWNGGSRTETTPNTGELFF	.	TRBV20-1	TRBJ2-2	.
TGTGCCAGCAGCTACACGAAACGGGACAGGAACCCGAACACTGAAGCTTTCTTT	CASSYTKRDRNPNTEAFF	.	TRBV5-6	TRBJ1-1	TRBD1
TGTGCCAGCAGTGAAAGTTTGTGGAGGGGAGATTCACCCCTCCACTTT	CASSESLWRGDSPLHF	many	TRBV6-1	TRBJ1-6	.
TGCAGTGCTAGAGATCCGGCACGCGGCACAGATACGCAGTATTTT	CSARDPARGTDTQYF	many	TRBV20-1	TRBJ2-3	.
TGCGCCAGCAGCTTGACGTGGAACGGCGGGGAGCTGTTTTTT	CASSLTWNGGELFF	.	TRBV5-1	TRBJ2-2	.
TGCAGCGTAGGACAGGGGGGCACTGAAGCTTTCTTT	CSVGQGGTEAFF	many	TRBV29-1	TRBJ1-1	TRBD1
TGTGCCAGCAGCCCCCGACTAGCGGGCACCGGGGAGCTGTTTTTT	CASSPRLAGTGELFF	.	TRBV3-1	TRBJ2-2	TRBD2
TGTGCCAGCAAGGGTTGGGCTGGAACTGAAGCTTTCTTT	CASKGWAGTEAFF	few	TRBV27	TRBJ1-1	.
TGTGCCAGCAGCTCCTCGTGGGACTACCAAGGGACCCAGTACTTC	CASSSSWDYQGTQYF	.	TRBV11-2	TRBJ2-5	TRBD2
TGTGCCAGTGGGTCAATCCTACCAAATGGACAGGGAAAGGGGGATGAGCAGTTCTTC	CASGSILPNGQGKGDEQFF	.	TRBV19	TRBJ2-1	TRBD1
TGTGCCAGCAGCTTAGAATGGGGTAGAACGACTGAAGCTTTCTTT	CASSLEWGRTTEAFF	few	TRBV7-6	TRBJ1-1	.
TGTGCCAGCCAGGACAGAATCAATCAGCCCCAGCATTTT	CASQDRINQPQHF	many	TRBV6-1	TRBJ1-5	.
TGTGCCAGCAGCCCACACTGGGAGCAGTACTTC	CASSPHWEQYF	few	TRBV5-5	TRBJ2-7	.
TGTGCCATCAGTGAGTCGTTATCGGGAGGGGGTGAGCAGTTCTTC	CAISESLSGGGEQFF	many	TRBV10-3	TRBJ2-1	TRBD2